This T cell receptor (beta chain) derives from a study of cytomegalovirus exposure and HLA in healthy donors. Whole-study results and caveats: The study put 150 to 200 TCR beta chains on its list as cytomegalovirus-associated.

About this clone itself: Its cognate antigen is unknown.

Researchers ran the PCR with 60 Vbeta and 13 Jbeta primers. Here immunoSEQ multiplex PCR was the method, and the copy in TCRdb shows in-frame clones only, minus some. Counted here are 100,000 to 150,000 clones, 80% occurring once; the ten biggest clones make up around 10%. The germline V gene has CDR1 SEHNR and CDR2 FQNEAQ (reference sequence). The ends were cut back, 1 base at V and 4 bases at J, with 7 bases in the middle. The CDR3 loop spans 13 amino acids. The clonotype comes from a young man in good health and CMV-seropositive. The chain has TRBV7-9 and TRBJ1-1; D not certain. Sequenced material: PBMCs. CDR3 sequence reads: CASSLGGFTEAFF. CDR3 DNA: TGTGCCAGCAGCTTAGGCGGGTTCACTGAAGCTTTCTTT.